The rows below give T cell receptor beta chains drawn from one sample of a study of blood T cell repertoires in COVID-19. Sequencing used immunoSEQ multiplex PCR; TCRdb keeps in-frame clones, though not all of them. The table lists 200,000 to 250,000 clones, 80% to 90% of them singletons. Sample: PBMCs or T cells enriched from blood (not recorded which). Source of these receptors: a woman aged 18 to 35 in a cohort exposed to, infected with or recovered from COVID-19 (not recorded which). The CDR3 runs from the conserved cysteine through the conserved F or W. The order of the fields is V gene, D gene, clone size, J gene, CDR3 protein, CDR3 DNA. A D gene is named only where the DNA matches it firmly. Only part of the rows carry a size: once, few, many, or a class if the clone is expanded.

TRBV2	-	-	TRBJ1-1	CASSEGGAEAFF	TGTGCCAGCAGTGAAGGGGGCGCTGAAGCTTTCTTT
TRBV2	TRBD2	few	TRBJ2-2	CASSSTSGGGTGELFF	TGTGCCAGCAGTTCCACTAGCGGGGGGGGCACCGGGGAGCTGTTTTTT
TRBV6-5	TRBD1	-	TRBJ1-4	CASSYSGTDPEKLFF	TGTGCCAGCAGTTACTCCGGGACAGACCCCGAAAAACTGTTTTTT
TRBV7-6	-	-	TRBJ2-5	CASSYRGGGETQYF	TGTGCCAGCAGCTACAGGGGGGGAGGAGAGACCCAGTACTTC
TRBV6-5	-	-	TRBJ1-2	CALTGGHANYGYTF	TGTGCCCTAACGGGGGGACATGCTAACTATGGCTACACCTTC
TRBV9	-	-	TRBJ1-2	CASSVATNYGYTF	TGTGCCAGCAGCGTAGCTACTAACTATGGCTACACCTTC
TRBV7-9	TRBD1	-	TRBJ1-2	CASSSYSRTGSYPTF	TGTGCCAGCAGCTCCTACAGCCGGACAGGGTCCTACCCCACCTTC
TRBV7-3	-	-	TRBJ2-7	CASSLGPGLDEQYF	TGTGCCAGCAGCTTAGGACCGGGACTTGACGAGCAGTACTTC
TRBV5-5	-	-	TRBJ1-2	CASSLDGGGSYGYTF	TGTGCCAGCAGCTTGGATGGGGGAGGCAGCTATGGCTACACCTTC
TRBV11-2	TRBD1	-	TRBJ1-2	CASSPTGGNYGYTF	TGTGCCAGCAGCCCAACAGGGGGCAACTATGGCTACACCTTC
TRBV6-5	TRBD1	-	TRBJ1-6	CASRGQGYNSPLHF	TGTGCCAGCAGGGGACAGGGCTATAATTCACCCCTCCACTTT
TRBV9	-	-	TRBJ1-1	CASSVVGGETEAFF	TGTGCCAGCAGCGTAGTCGGGGGAGAGACTGAAGCTTTCTTT
TRBV19	TRBD1	-	TRBJ1-5	CASSLRTGGSRAQHF	TGTGCCAGTAGTTTGAGGACAGGCGGGTCTCGGGCCCAGCATTTT
TRBV7-2	-	-	TRBJ2-3	CASSRYPLEDTQYF	TGTGCCAGCAGCCGGTACCCCCTTGAAGATACGCAGTATTTT
TRBV19	-	-	TRBJ1-3	CASRQASGNTIYF	TGTGCCAGTAGACAGGCCTCTGGAAACACCATATATTTT
TRBV27	-	-	TRBJ1-5	CASSLLGGQLNQPQHF	TGTGCCAGCAGTTTGTTGGGCGGGCAGCTAAATCAGCCCCAGCATTTT
TRBV5-1	TRBD2	-	TRBJ2-2	CASSSRGSGRTGELFF	TGCGCCAGCAGCTCAAGAGGTAGCGGGAGAACCGGGGAGCTGTTTTTT
TRBV5-4	TRBD1	-	TRBJ1-1	CASSLGGGGNTEAFF	TGTGCCAGCAGCTTGGGAGGGGGCGGGAACACTGAAGCTTTCTTT
TRBV24-1	-	-	TRBJ2-3	CATSDLQIAGPGGPDTQYF	TGTGCCACCAGTGATTTGCAAATCGCGGGCCCGGGGGGCCCAGATACGCAGTATTTT
TRBV20-1	-	-	TRBJ1-1	CSARVEAFF	TGCAGTGCCCGGGTTGAAGCTTTCTTT
TRBV11-3	-	-	TRBJ1-1	CASSIGGSITEAFF	TGTGCCAGCAGTATCGGGGGTTCAATCACTGAAGCTTTCTTT